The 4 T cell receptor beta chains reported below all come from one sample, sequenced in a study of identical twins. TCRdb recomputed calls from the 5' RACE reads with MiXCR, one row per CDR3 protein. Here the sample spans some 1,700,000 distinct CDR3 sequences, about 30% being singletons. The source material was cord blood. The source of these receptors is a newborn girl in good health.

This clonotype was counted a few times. CDR3 in amino acids: CASSQVPSGGEGKNIQYF. In DNA, the CDR3 is TGTGCCAGCAGCCAAGTGCCTAGCGGGGGGGAGGGCAAAAACATTCAGTACTTC. This chain uses TRBV4-2 with TRBJ2-4; 12 bases are shared with TRBD2. Germline CDR1 and CDR2: LGHNA and YNFKEQ. The CDR3 spans 18 residues. J gave up 3 bases and V 1 base, and 7 bases lay outside the gene matches.

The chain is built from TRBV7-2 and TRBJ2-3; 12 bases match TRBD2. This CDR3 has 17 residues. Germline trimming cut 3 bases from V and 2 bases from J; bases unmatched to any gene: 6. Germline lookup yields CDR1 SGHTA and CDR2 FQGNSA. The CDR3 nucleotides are TGTGCCAGCAGCTTTACCCGACTAGCGGGGGTCACAGATACGCAGTATTTT. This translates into CASSFTRLAGVTDTQYF.

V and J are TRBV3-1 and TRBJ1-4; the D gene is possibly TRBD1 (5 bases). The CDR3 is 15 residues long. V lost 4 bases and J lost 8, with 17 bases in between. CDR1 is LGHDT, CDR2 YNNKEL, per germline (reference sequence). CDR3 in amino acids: CASSLGHSGGEKLFF. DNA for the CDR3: TGTGCCAGCAGCCTTGGACACTCCGGCGGGGAAAAACTGTTTTTT.

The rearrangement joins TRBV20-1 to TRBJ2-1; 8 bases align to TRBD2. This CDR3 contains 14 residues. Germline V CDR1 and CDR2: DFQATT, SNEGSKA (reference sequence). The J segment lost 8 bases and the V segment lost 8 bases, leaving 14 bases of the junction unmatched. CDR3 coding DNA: TGCAGTCCCAGCGGGGGTCACCAAGGGGATGAGCAGTTCTTC. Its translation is CSPSGGHQGDEQFF.